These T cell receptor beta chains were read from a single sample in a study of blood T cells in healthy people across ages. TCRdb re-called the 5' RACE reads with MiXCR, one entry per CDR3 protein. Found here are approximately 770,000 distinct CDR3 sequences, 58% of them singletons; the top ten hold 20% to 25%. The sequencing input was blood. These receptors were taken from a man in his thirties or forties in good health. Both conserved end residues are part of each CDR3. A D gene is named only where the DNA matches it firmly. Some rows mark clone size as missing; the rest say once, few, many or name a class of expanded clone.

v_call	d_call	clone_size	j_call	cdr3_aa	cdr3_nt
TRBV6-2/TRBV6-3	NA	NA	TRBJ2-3	CASTQGLISDTQYF	TGTGCCAGCACCCAGGGACTGATTTCAGATACGCAGTATTTT
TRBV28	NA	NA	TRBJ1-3	CASKIRASGNAIYF	TGTGCCAGCAAGATCAGGGCCTCTGGAAACGCCATATATTTT
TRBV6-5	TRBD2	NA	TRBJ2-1	CASTTSGRYNEQFF	TGTGCCAGCACGACTAGCGGGCGCTACAATGAGCAGTTCTTC
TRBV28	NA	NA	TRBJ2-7	CASSIPAGGIYEQYF	TGTGCCAGCAGTATACCGGCGGGCGGGATCTACGAGCAGTACTTC
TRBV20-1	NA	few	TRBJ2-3	CSAASGGGLDTQYF	TGCAGTGCTGCCTCGGGTGGGGGATTAGATACGCAGTATTTT
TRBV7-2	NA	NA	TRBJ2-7	CASSLNQWQENYEQYF	TGTGCCAGCAGCTTAAATCAGTGGCAGGAAAACTACGAGCAGTACTTC
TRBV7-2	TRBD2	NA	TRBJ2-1	CASSLGLAGPLEQFF	TGTGCCAGCAGCTTAGGGCTAGCGGGACCCCTTGAGCAGTTCTTC
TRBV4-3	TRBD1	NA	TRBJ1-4	CASSPGTARNEKLFF	TGCGCCAGCAGCCCTGGGACAGCCAGGAATGAAAAACTGTTTTTT
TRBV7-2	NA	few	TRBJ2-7	CASSLDVGGGLLEQYF	TGTGCCAGCAGCCTAGACGTGGGCGGGGGCCTCCTCGAGCAGTACTTC
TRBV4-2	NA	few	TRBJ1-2	CASSQDYRNRYGYTF	TGTGCCAGCAGCCAAGATTACAGGAACCGCTATGGCTACACCTTC
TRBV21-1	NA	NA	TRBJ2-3	CASSIPPAGTRTDTQYF	TGTGCCAGCAGCATTCCCCCGGCGGGGACCCGGACAGATACGCAGTATTTT
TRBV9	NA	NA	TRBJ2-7	CASSVAPGVSYEQYF	TGTGCCAGCAGCGTAGCGCCAGGAGTTTCATACGAGCAGTACTTC
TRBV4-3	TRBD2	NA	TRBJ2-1	CASSQDLISGPYNEQFF	TGCGCCAGCAGCCAAGATCTTATTAGCGGGCCCTACAATGAGCAGTTCTTC
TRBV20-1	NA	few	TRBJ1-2	CSASALGDYGYTF	TGCAGTGCTAGCGCCCTCGGTGACTATGGCTACACCTTC
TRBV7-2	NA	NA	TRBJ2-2	CASSSPRKSGELFF	TGTGCCAGCAGCTCCCCAAGAAAATCCGGGGAGCTGTTTTTT
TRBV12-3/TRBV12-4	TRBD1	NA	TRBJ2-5	CASSFYRGLRETQYF	TGTGCCAGCAGTTTCTACAGGGGGCTACGCGAGACCCAGTACTTC
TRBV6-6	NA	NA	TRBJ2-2	CASSYPPRLFF	TGTGCCAGCAGTTACCCACCCAGGCTGTTTTTT
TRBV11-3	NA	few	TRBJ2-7	CASSLSIIDEQYF	TGTGCCAGCAGCTTATCAATTATAGACGAGCAGTACTTC
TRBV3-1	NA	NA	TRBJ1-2	CASSPSGTRGYTF	TGTGCCAGCAGCCCATCCGGGACACGCGGCTACACCTTC